One TCR beta chain is described in this entry. This clonotype was detected many times. The target of this receptor is not known. Per-base qualities were not stored, and no clone one base away is much larger. This specimen comes from a study of identical twins (dated by TCRdb to between 2015 and 2016). With respect to the entire study: The study deep-sequenced TCR alpha and beta repertoires from monozygotic twins, unrelated adults of various ages and cord blood to test whether fetal clonotypes persist. To rule out contamination, the twin experiments were replicated at different times with different library preparation protocols. The full study reports these points: Because the same donors could not be followed over many years, the conclusions relied on cross-sectional statistical analysis. A weaker excess of twin sharing was found in beta out-of-frame sequences because the signal-to-noise ratio was lowered by fewer shared sequences. Out-of-frame TCR alpha sharing in monozygotic twins was systematically underestimated by recombination models, whereas sharing between unrelated individuals was in agreement with the recombination models. Abundant cord blood beta clonotypes carried fewer insertions; young adult naive repertoires showed a weaker similar trend, while memory repertoires showed none. Compared with coincidental sharing between unrelated individuals, out-of-frame TCR alpha sequences shared between twins had an excess of sequences with low generation probability. Zero-insertion analyses could be partly confounded by invariant T cells such as MAIT and iNKT, though diverse VJ usage argued against such confounding for most clonotypes.

All donors were healthy Caucasians. Using Miltenyi CD45RO+ enrichment and human naive T-cell isolation kits, memory (CD45RO+) and naive T cells were isolated from PBMC. Inclusive of the bounding cysteine and phenylalanine, the CDR3 is 14 residues long. CDR3 DNA is the only sequence kept; it has 42 bases, read in frame from the first base. Looking up the germline V gene (reference sequence) yields CDR1 MNHEY and CDR2 SMNVEV. Trimming removed 3 bases from V and 7 bases from J, leaving 13 bases between the germline ends. The library was built by means of 5' RACE. The sequencer listed for this sample is Illumina HiSeq 2000. A universal primer binding site was introduced by template switching, and a unique molecular identifier was present in the final cDNA, enabling accurate counting of TCR cDNA molecules. Specific primers in the conserved constant-segment region were used to synthesize first-strand cDNA for TCR alpha and beta chains. To control for contamination, every cDNA library carried two barcodes: a SMART-Mk sample barcode plus Illumina barcodes. TruSeq adapter sequences, together with Illumina sample barcodes, were added in two successive PCR steps. TCR alpha and beta cDNA libraries were sequenced on the Illumina HiSeq platform with custom primers. On the authors' methods: MiGEC was used to process raw reads and extract unique molecular identifiers, and MiXCR was used to find CDR3 positions. Recombination models were inferred per individual with the repgenHMM and IGoR tools using an EM algorithm. Shared clonotypes were analyzed with the tcR package in R, and sharing was normalized by the product of cloneset sizes. To study raw recombination free of thymic and clonal selection effects, out-of-frame nonproductive sequences were analyzed. TCRdb cleaned the public reads at Q25 with fastp, built clones with MiXCR and kept in-frame beta chains. Here each entry gathers all rows of one CDR3 protein and keeps the most common genes and DNA. Here the V and J calls rest on TCRdb's processing, not on the authors' analysis. Within this sample are 200,000 to 300,000 distinct CDR3 sequences, with 8% to 11% of them counted one time only. 10% of the sample is taken by the ten largest.

Material: memory T cells sorted from blood. This specimen's cell subset or site label, interpreted: CD45RO+ enriched T cells. The TCR sequence derives from a man between 45 and 60 years old in good health. This chain is built from TRBV27 and TRBJ1-5; too little of a D gene remains to name it. The CDR3 loop reads CASSFSSGLQPQHF. The nucleotide sequence is TGTGCCAGCAGTTTTAGTTCGGGTTTACAGCCCCAGCATTTT.